The 32 T cell receptor beta chains given below trace back to one sample, sequenced in a study of shared clonotypes between healthy human individuals. Profiling relied on immunoSEQ multiplex PCR, and the TCRdb table lists in-frame clones only, not all of them. There are roughly 2.2 million clones in the sample; over 85% occur only once, and about 0.39% lies in the top ten. Sequencing used naive CD4+ T cells from PBMCs. Indicated subset: CD45RA+ positively selected. All receptors come from a man aged 18 to 35 in good health. Some clones in this sample may be carry-over from other donors' samples.

This clone was counted between two and nine times. The same CDR3 arises from other DNA sequences in this sample as well. The rearrangement links TRBV18 to TRBJ1-1; D is ambiguous. This CDR3 is built from 13 residues. The germline V gene encodes CDR1 KGHSH and CDR2 LQKENI. Trimming took 2 bases from V and 0 from J, leaving 4 bases between them. The CDR3 loop reads CASSPLMNTEAFF. CDR3 nucleotide sequence: TGTGCCAGCTCACCATTGATGAACACTGAAGCTTTCTTT.

The CDR3 region is CATRPGDRAYEQYF. CDR3 sequence (DNA): TGTGCCACCCGCCCCGGGGACAGGGCCTACGAGCAGTACTTC. The chain couples TRBV6-1 to TRBJ2-7; 9 bases map to TRBD1. CDR1 is MNHNS and CDR2 is SASEGT in the germline V gene. This CDR3 region has 14 residues. V lost 10 bases and J lost 2; bases outside the gene matches: 9.

V gene TRBV2 combines with J gene TRBJ1-5; no firm D call. The CDR3 is 16 amino acids. V lost 3 bases, J lost 1 base, and 13 bases lay in between. Germline V CDR1 and CDR2: SNHLY, FYNNEI. CDR3 sequence (DNA): TGTGCCAGCAGTGATCAGGCGTCGGGGAGCAATCAGCCCCAGCATTTT. Translated, it gives CASSDQASGSNQPQHF.

V and J are TRBV2 and TRBJ2-5; the D gene is possibly TRBD2 (6 bases). V was shortened by 8 bases and J by 3 bases, with 13 bases between the two germline ends. CDR1 is SNHLY and CDR2 is FYNNEI in the germline V gene. This CDR3 contains 13 residues. The CDR3 coding sequence is TGTGCCAGCGGGGGGTACGGAAAAGAGACCCAGTACTTC. Translated, it gives CASGGYGKETQYF.

The chain joins TRBV5-1 to TRBJ2-3; 9 bases map to TRBD2. CDR1 and CDR2 from the germline V gene are SGHRS and YFSETQ. J lost 7 bases, V lost 4 bases, and 10 bases had no gene match. This CDR3 has 15 residues. DNA of the CDR3: TGCGCCAGCAGCCCCGGGCTAGCGGGGTGGAATACGCAGTATTTT. Its protein is CASSPGLAGWNTQYF.

This sequence joins TRBV5-1 and TRBJ1-2; D is unclear. V shed 4 bases and J shed 0 bases, with 10 bases lying between them. There are 14 residues in the CDR3. CDR1 is SGHRS and CDR2 is YFSETQ in the germline V gene. In nucleotides, the CDR3 is TGCGCCAGCAGCCCCGACACTTCTAACTATGGCTACACCTTC. Translated, it gives CASSPDTSNYGYTF.

This clone was detected once. The chain recombines TRBV7-8 with TRBJ1-3; D is possibly TRBD1 (6 bases). The CDR3 runs 17 residues. Trimming cost V 5 bases and J 0 bases, with 17 bases left between them. Per the germline V gene, CDR1 is SGHVS and CDR2 is FQNEAQ. The CDR3 here is CASSPRGGRSSGNTIYF. The CDR3 nucleotides are TGTGCCAGCAGCCCGCGGGGGGGCCGGAGCTCTGGAAACACCATATATTTT.

This rearrangement joins TRBV29-1 to TRBJ2-1; possibly TRBD2 for D (6 bases). The length of the CDR3 is 14 residues. Germline V lookup: CDR1 SQVTM, CDR2 ANQGSEA. Trimming shortened V by 6 bases and J by 8 bases, and 20 bases separated the two germline ends. The CDR3 sequence is CSVAMISGGYEQFF. CDR3 in DNA: TGCAGCGTGGCCATGATTAGCGGCGGGTATGAGCAGTTCTTC.

The J gene is TRBJ1-3, the V gene TRBV5-5; 8 nucleotides match TRBD1. The V gene end was trimmed by 4 bases and the J gene end by 0 bases; junction bases not matched to a gene: 3. Germline V lookup: CDR1 SGHKS, CDR2 YYEKEE (reference sequence). There are 15 residues in the CDR3. In DNA form, the CDR3 reads TGTGCCAGCAGCCTACAGGGGGGCTCTGGAAACACCATATATTTT. Protein: CASSLQGGSGNTIYF.

The CDR3 DNA reads as TGCGCCAGCAGCGGGTACTTCCAAGAGACCCAGTACTTC. Its protein is CASSGYFQETQYF. The V call is TRBV5-1, the J call TRBJ2-5; D remains unclear. Trimming took off 4 bases at V and 1 base at J, with 8 bases between the two ends. The CDR3 spans 13 residues. Germline V gene sequence: CDR1 SGHRS, CDR2 YFSETQ.

V and J are TRBV18 and TRBJ2-4, with unresolved D. CDR3 length equals 14 residues. V lost 4 bases and J lost 1, with 8 bases in between. CDR1 KGHSH and CDR2 LQKENI come from the germline V gene. The CDR3 sequence: CASSLNLAKNIQYF. The CDR3 DNA reads TGTGCCAGCTCACTAAACTTGGCCAAAAACATTCAGTACTTC.

The J gene is TRBJ2-5, the V gene TRBV14; D possibly corresponds to TRBD2 (6 bases). Trimming left V 0 bases short and J 6 bases short, with 17 bases between. CDR3 length: 16 amino acids. CDR1 is SGHDN and CDR2 is FVKESK in the germline V gene. The chain's CDR3 is CASSQDGAGRVKTQYF. The CDR3 nucleotides are TGTGCCAGCAGCCAAGATGGGGCGGGGCGAGTGAAGACCCAGTACTTC.

The J gene is TRBJ2-2, the V gene TRBV11-2, with D tentatively TRBD2 (5 bases). The CDR3 covers 15 residues. The germline gives CDR1 SGHAT, CDR2 FQNNGV. The germline V and J ends were trimmed by 6 bases and 2 bases, with 13 bases remaining between them. CDR3 sequence: CASSFWTGNTGELFF. CDR3 nucleotides: TGTGCCAGCAGTTTCTGGACGGGAAACACCGGGGAGCTGTTTTTT.

Notes on this clone: This specimen includes other DNA sequences encoding the same CDR3. The chain combines TRBV18 with TRBJ2-7; no firm D call. Between the trimmed V and J ends, which lost 0 bases and 0 bases, there was a span of 6 bases. Germline V lookup: CDR1 KGHSH, CDR2 LQKENI. The CDR3 length is 14 residues. Written as DNA, the CDR3 is TGTGCCAGCTCACCACCGTCCGTCTCCTACGAGCAGTACTTC. It codes for CASSPPSVSYEQYF.

The rearrangement links TRBV7-9 to TRBJ1-2; D is possibly TRBD1 (5 bases). Trimming took 5 bases from V and 1 from J, leaving 11 bases between them. This CDR3 is 14 amino acids long. Germline V lookup: CDR1 SEHNR, CDR2 FQNEAQ (reference sequence). The CDR3: CASSPGTDNYGYTF. The CDR3 region has the DNA TGTGCCAGCAGCCCCGGGACGGATAACTATGGCTACACCTTC.

The chain joins TRBV18 to TRBJ2-5; D possibly corresponds to TRBD1 (6 bases). Trimming pared 3 bases from V and 5 bases from J, leaving 22 bases between. The CDR3 is 17 residues long. CDR1 and CDR2 from the germline V gene are KGHSH and LQKENI. The CDR3 reads CASSPGTLAPSLETQYF. Written as DNA, the CDR3 is TGTGCCAGCTCACCGGGGACACTGGCCCCCAGTTTGGAGACCCAGTACTTC.

The V and J genes are TRBV5-1 and TRBJ1-4, with D unclear. The CDR3 covers 13 residues. Trimming removed 0 bases at V and 7 bases at J, with 7 bases between. Germline V gene data show CDR1 as SGHRS and CDR2 as YFSETQ. In DNA, the CDR3 is TGCGCCAGCAGCTTGGTGGCGAGTGAAAAACTGTTTTTT. Amino acids: CASSLVASEKLFF.

V and J are TRBV27 and TRBJ1-2; D is unresolved. V was pared by 4 bases and J by 3 bases, with 9 bases between. Germline V gene data show CDR1 as MNHEY and CDR2 as SMNVEV (reference sequence). CDR3 length: 13 residues. CDR3: CASSSLLDYGYTF. The DNA of the CDR3 is TGTGCCAGCAGTTCCCTATTAGACTATGGCTACACCTTC.

The CDR3 loop reads CASSLPTGDTGELFF. The CDR3 nucleotides read TGCGCCAGCAGCTTGCCGACAGGGGACACCGGGGAGCTGTTTTTT. This chain uses TRBV5-1 with TRBJ2-2; 8 nucleotides agree with TRBD1. Trimming at V came to 1 base and at J to 3 bases, leaving 2 bases not matched to a gene. The CDR3 runs to 15 residues. Germline V CDR1 and CDR2: SGHRS, YFSETQ.

The gene calls are TRBV11-2 and TRBJ2-4; D not resolved. The CDR3 contains 15 residues. Germline lookup yields CDR1 SGHAT and CDR2 FQNNGV. V gave up 1 base and J gave up 0 bases, with 7 bases separating them. The CDR3 DNA reads TGTGCCAGCAGCTTAGGCTCCCGAGCCAAAAACATTCAGTACTTC. Its translation is CASSLGSRAKNIQYF.

On this clone: At one end, the junction sequence differs from germline, possibly due to a read error. Different DNA sequences within this sample yield the same CDR3. This sequence joins TRBV30 and TRBJ2-5; D is uncertain. The CDR3 totals 13 residues. The germline V gene encodes CDR1 GTSNPN and CDR2 SVGIG (reference sequence). CDR3: CAWSVLNGETQYF. The CDR3 bases are TGCGCCTGGAGTGTCCTAAACGGGGAGACCCAGTACTTC.

This chain connects TRBV9 to TRBJ1-1, with a tentative D call TRBD1 (5 bases). Germline V gives CDR1 SGDLS, CDR2 YYNGEE. V lost 4 bases to trimming and J lost 1 base, with 11 bases between them. CDR3 length equals 14 residues. This CDR3 reads CASSHIGANTEAFF. The CDR3 coding sequence is TGTGCCAGCAGCCATATAGGGGCGAACACTGAAGCTTTCTTT.

Notes on this clone: Other nucleotide sequences in the sample specify the same CDR3. This rearrangement joins TRBV9 to TRBJ2-7, with TRBD2 matching over 10 bases. V shed 2 bases, J shed 0 bases, and the junction held 2 bases outside the gene matches. The V gene's germline CDR1 is SGDLS and CDR2 YYNGEE. The CDR3 extends over 15 amino acids. In DNA form, the CDR3 reads TGTGCCAGCAGCGTTAGCGGGGGGAGCTCCTACGAGCAGTACTTC. Amino acid sequence: CASSVSGGSSYEQYF.

V gene TRBV6-1 combines with J gene TRBJ1-2; D is undetermined. Trimming shortened V by 5 bases and J by 0 bases, and 10 bases separated the two germline ends. Germline lookup yields CDR1 MNHNS and CDR2 SASEGT. The CDR3 is made up of 14 amino acids. The CDR3 bases are TGTGCCAGCAGTTCAGGACGGGCTAACTATGGCTACACCTTC. This codes for CASSSGRANYGYTF.

This chain links TRBV10-3 with TRBJ2-2; possibly TRBD1 for D (7 bases). Germline V CDR1 and CDR2: ENHRY, SYGVKD. V lost 3 bases and J lost 2, with 25 bases in between. This CDR3 spans 20 amino acids. CDR3 nucleotides: TGTGCCATCAGTGAAAGAGGGGGCAGGAGGGGTTCTCTTAACACCGGGGAGCTGTTTTTT. As protein: CAISERGGRRGSLNTGELFF.

The chain recombines TRBV7-2 with TRBJ2-3; D remains ambiguous. Germline V CDR1 and CDR2: SGHTA, FQGNSA. The length of the CDR3 is 12 residues. With 3 bases removed from V and 6 bases from J, the gap between germline ends came to 7 bases. The DNA for the CDR3 is TGTGCCAGCAGCTTCGGAAGGGATACGCAGTATTTT. It yields the protein CASSFGRDTQYF.

Details on this clone: The same CDR3 is also encoded by other DNA sequences in this sample. This chain links TRBV7-3 with TRBJ1-1; no reliable D call. This CDR3 spans 13 amino acids. V was trimmed by 0 bases and J by 2 bases, leaving 4 bases between them. Germline V CDR1 and CDR2: SGHTA, FQGTGA. The CDR3 loop reads CASSLTENTEAFF. In DNA, the CDR3 is TGTGCCAGCAGCTTAACGGAAAACACTGAAGCTTTCTTT.

The rearrangement uses TRBV7-6 and TRBJ1-5, with D hard to call. This CDR3 comprises 13 residues. V lost 5 bases and J lost 3, with 8 bases in between. Per the germline V gene, CDR1 is SGHVS and CDR2 is FNYEAQ. In DNA, the CDR3 is TGTGCCAGCAGCGTATCGCCCAATCAGCCCCAGCATTTT. It specifies CASSVSPNQPQHF.

CDR3 in DNA: TGTGCCAGCAGCTTATTTTCAGTTTTCGGTAGCGGGATGAGTCGCGAGCAGTACTTC. Protein: CASSLFSVFGSGMSREQYF. The chain employs TRBV7-8 and TRBJ2-7; 8 bases are shared with TRBD2. The V segment lost 2 bases and the J segment 6 bases; nucleotides outside the gene matches: 21. The CDR3 covers 19 residues. Germline V gives CDR1 SGHVS, CDR2 FQNEAQ.

This clone was picked up a small number of times. This chain connects TRBV28 to TRBJ1-4; D uncertain. The CDR3 sequence is 11 residues long. The germline V gene encodes CDR1 MDHEN and CDR2 SYDVKM. Trimming stripped 6 bases from V and 8 bases from J, with 7 bases between. CDR3 coding DNA: TGTGCCAGCAGGTTTGGGGAAAAACTGTTTTTT. This sequence encodes CASRFGEKLFF.

The chain links TRBV4-1 to TRBJ2-7, with D maybe TRBD2 (5 bases). The CDR3 runs to 18 residues. V was clipped by 1 base and J by 0 bases, with 19 bases between them. CDR1 is MGHRA and CDR2 is YSYEKL in the germline V gene. The CDR3 DNA follows: TGCGCCAGCAGCCAAGGCCGGGCTAGGACTTTGAGCTCCTACGAGCAGTACTTC. Encoded protein: CASSQGRARTLSSYEQYF.

The chain combines TRBV10-1 with TRBJ2-7; D uncertain. Germline V gives CDR1 WNHNN, CDR2 SYGVQD (reference sequence). This CDR3 has 10 residues. With 7 bases removed from V and 5 bases from J, the gap between germline ends came to 6 bases. CDR3 region: CASTTDEQYF. The CDR3 bases are TGCGCCAGCACGACGGACGAGCAGTACTTC.